The T cell receptor (beta chain) described here comes from a study of T cells in localized non-small cell lung cancer (dated by TCRdb to 2020 to 2021). Looking at the study overall: Comparing tumors with uninvolved tumor-adjacent lungs, the study looked at the T cell repertoires of hundreds of patients with early-stage NSCLC. Of the NSCLC patients, over 120 were male and approximately 97 were female, and the mean age was approximately 66 years. All 220 or so NSCLC patients in the cohort were treatment-naive and had localized lung tumors that were resected. Study-wide conclusions, independent of this receptor: Because of the exploratory design, TCR variables were selected using unadjusted p-values without false-discovery rate correction. Uninvolved tumor-adjacent lung showed the highest T cell clonality, higher than tumor, which suggests more focused antigenic responses in the uninvolved tumor-adjacent lung. Higher T cell density in blood was associated with longer overall survival, whereas higher clonality in adjacent lung was associated with shorter survival. A median of roughly 56 of the top 100 tumor clones were detected in paired uninvolved adjacent lung, and some 29 of these tumor clones were also found among the top 100 clones of the paired uninvolved adjacent lung. Because multi-region tumor sequencing was not performed, intratumor heterogeneity could not be ruled out.

CDR1 and CDR2, per the germline V gene, are ENHRY and SYGVKD. The CDR3 holds 13 amino acids from the cysteine to the phenylalanine. Kept here is only the CDR3 DNA, which spans 39 bases and is read in frame from base 1. V and J are truncated by 5 bases and 4 bases respectively, leaving an intervening sequence of 9 bases. The immunoSEQ Assay was used to sequence TCR beta CDR3 regions from DNA. In the paper's pipeline: T cell density was computed as TCR beta template counts normalized to usable DNA estimated by amplifying housekeeping genes. Using the preseqR package, richness was estimated by extrapolating to 120,000 templates for tissue samples and 400,000 templates for PBMC samples. Clonality was defined as one minus Pielou's evenness. Differential abundance testing on productive amino-acid clonotypes, with a minimum total count of 5 and an alpha of 0.1, was used to identify tissue-enriched TCRs. Repertoire overlap between compartments was quantified with the Jaccard Index and Morisita Overlap Index. TCR beta CDR3s were clustered by GLIPH together with public tetramer-defined viral CDR3s, and at least three viral sequences plus V-gene enrichment were required for viral motifs. The source is immuneACCESS, and TCRdb retained only in-frame sequences with V and J called. Part of the clones is not carried over; for the studies checked, unresolved V genes explain less than half of this, and the remainder is unexplained. V and J calls and clone size are given by that table; D and trimming were obtained from the DNA. The sample includes 30,000 to 35,000 clones, with more than 70% observed a single time. Together, the top ten hold 4.2% of the sample.

At diagnosis, peripheral blood, uninvolved tumor-adjacent lung and tumor were collected and were preserved as a mix of fresh-frozen and FFPE material. For TCR repertoire profiling, blood samples were analyzed in the form of peripheral blood mononuclear cells. Remarks on this clone: The target of this receptor is not known. Nothing much larger sits one base from this clone, and base qualities are not available.

This clonotype was obtained from a woman aged 35-75 years with stage I lung adenocarcinoma. The chain was built from TRBV10-3 and TRBJ1-5; the D gene is perhaps TRBD1, from 5 matching bases. The sample here was peripheral blood, taken before any cancer treatment. The DNA sequence is given as TGTGCCATCAGTTCCCCAGGGAATCAGCCCCAGCATTTT. The resulting protein is CAISSPGNQPQHF.